This TCR beta chain was sequenced in a study of blood T cell repertoires in COVID-19. Study details: Sites in the United States, Italy and Spain provided acute and convalescent COVID-19 samples.

Looked up from germline, CDR1 is SGHTS and CDR2 is YDEGEE. The CDR3 is 15 residues long. Trimming left V 5 bases short and J 0 bases short, with 13 bases between. In the original processing: Amplified reference gene primers provided the basis for estimating nucleated cell counts. The repertoire was sequenced with immunoSEQ multiplex PCR; TCRdb's copy has only in-frame clones and lacks some. The DNA gave D and trimming, while V, J and clone size come from that table. The sample consists of fewer than 250,000 clones, approximately 90% of them appearing once. This receptor was obtained from a man in his thirties or forties with acute or convalescent COVID-19. V usage is TRBV5-8 and J usage is TRBJ2-3; D remains ambiguous. Sequenced input: peripheral blood. CDR3 in DNA: TGTGCCAGCAGACCATTCCAGACTAGCACAGATACGCAGTATTTT. It translates to CASRPFQTSTDTQYF.